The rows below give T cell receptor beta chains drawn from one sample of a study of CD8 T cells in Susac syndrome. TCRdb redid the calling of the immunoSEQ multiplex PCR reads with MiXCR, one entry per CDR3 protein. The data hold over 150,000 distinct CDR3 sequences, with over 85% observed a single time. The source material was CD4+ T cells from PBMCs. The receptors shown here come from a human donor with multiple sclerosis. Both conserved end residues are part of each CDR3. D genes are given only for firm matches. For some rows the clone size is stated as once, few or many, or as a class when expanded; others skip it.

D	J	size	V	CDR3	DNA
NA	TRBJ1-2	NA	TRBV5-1	CASSLAPGGEGYTF	TGCGCCAGCAGCTTGGCCCCGGGAGGCGAGGGCTACACCTTC
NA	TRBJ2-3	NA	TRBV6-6	CASKGSRMDTQYF	TGTGCCAGCAAGGGTAGTAGGATGGATACGCAGTATTTT
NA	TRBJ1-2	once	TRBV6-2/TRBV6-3	CASNHSPYGYTF	TGTGCCAGCAATCACAGCCCCTATGGCTACACCTTC
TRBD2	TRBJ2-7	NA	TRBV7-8	CASSLVGGSWSSYEQYF	TGTGCCAGCAGCTTAGTCGGGGGGTCCTGGAGCTCCTACGAGCAGTACTTC
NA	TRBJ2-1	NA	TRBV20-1	CSVWSGRTGHEQFF	TGCAGTGTTTGGTCGGGGAGAACGGGGCATGAGCAGTTCTTC
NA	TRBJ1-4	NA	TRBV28	CASSSPTLGLFF	TGTGCCAGCAGTTCTCCGACTCTCGGACTGTTTTTT
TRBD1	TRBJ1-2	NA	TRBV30	CAWSTMGQGINGYTF	TGTGCCTGGAGTACTATGGGACAGGGAATAAATGGCTACACCTTC
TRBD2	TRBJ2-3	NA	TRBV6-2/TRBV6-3	CASRQAGAMDTQYF	TGTGCCAGCAGGCAAGCGGGAGCGATGGATACGCAGTATTTT
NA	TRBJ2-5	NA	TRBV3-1	CASSQDLQVQETQYF	TGTGCCAGCAGCCAAGATCTACAGGTTCAAGAGACCCAGTACTTC
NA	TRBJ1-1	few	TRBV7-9	CASSLAEVNTEAFF	TGTGCCAGCAGCTTAGCTGAAGTGAACACTGAAGCTTTCTTT
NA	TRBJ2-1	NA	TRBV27	CATKGGGPYNEQFF	TGTGCCACCAAGGGCGGAGGGCCCTACAATGAGCAGTTCTTC
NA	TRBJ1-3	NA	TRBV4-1	CASSQQSLQGRSGNTIYF	TGCGCCAGCAGCCAACAATCACTACAGGGTCGGTCTGGAAACACCATATATTTT
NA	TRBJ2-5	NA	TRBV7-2	CATGQGYQETQYF	TGTGCCACCGGGCAGGGTTACCAAGAGACCCAGTACTTC
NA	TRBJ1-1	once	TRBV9	CASSSRTDTEAFF	TGTGCCAGCAGCTCCCGTACGGACACTGAAGCTTTCTTT
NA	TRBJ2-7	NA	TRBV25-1	CASSGSGLREQYF	TGTGCCAGCAGTGGGTCGGGCCTACGGGAGCAGTACTTC
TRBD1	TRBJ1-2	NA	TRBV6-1	CASSERGQGINYGYTF	TGTGCCAGCAGTGAACGGGGACAGGGGATTAACTATGGCTACACCTTC
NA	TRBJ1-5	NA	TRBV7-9	CASSLGAKGPRNQPQHF	TGTGCCAGCAGCTTAGGGGCTAAAGGCCCACGGAATCAGCCCCAGCATTTT
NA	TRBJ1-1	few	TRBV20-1	CSARRGANTEAFF	TGCAGTGCTAGGAGGGGTGCGAACACTGAAGCTTTCTTT
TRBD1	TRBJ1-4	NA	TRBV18	CASSPATGGSTNEKLFF	TGTGCCAGCTCACCCGCGACAGGGGGCTCGACTAATGAAAAACTGTTTTTT
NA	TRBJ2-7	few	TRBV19	CASSSPQGFGQYF	TGTGCCAGTAGCTCACCGCAGGGGTTTGGGCAGTACTTC
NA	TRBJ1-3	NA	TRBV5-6	CASSSGTVGNTIYF	TGTGCCAGCAGCAGCGGGACGGTCGGAAACACCATATATTTT
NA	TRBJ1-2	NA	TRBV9	CASSVVAIGGYGYTF	TGTGCCAGCAGCGTAGTGGCGATCGGGGGCTATGGCTACACCTTC
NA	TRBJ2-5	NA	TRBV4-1	CASSLLSGPETQYF	TGCGCCAGCAGCTTATTATCGGGCCCAGAGACCCAGTACTTC
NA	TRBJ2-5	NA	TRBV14	CASSRDRRETQYF	TGTGCCAGCAGTCGCGACAGGCGAGAGACCCAGTACTTC
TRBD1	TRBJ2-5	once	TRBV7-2	CASSFGFGTGSETQYF	TGTGCCAGCAGCTTTGGTTTCGGGACAGGGAGCGAGACCCAGTACTTC
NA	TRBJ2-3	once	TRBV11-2	CASSLAGTVTQYF	TGTGCCAGCAGCTTAGCGGGGACCGTTACGCAGTATTTT
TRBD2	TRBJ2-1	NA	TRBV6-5	CASSRTSGSGNDQFF	TGTGCCAGCAGTCGGACTAGCGGGAGCGGCAATGATCAGTTCTTC
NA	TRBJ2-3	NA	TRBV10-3	CAISESWQGPDTQYF	TGTGCCATCAGTGAGTCTTGGCAGGGGCCAGATACGCAGTATTTT
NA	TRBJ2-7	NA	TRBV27	CASRGVGSYEQYF	TGTGCCAGCAGGGGGGTGGGTTCCTACGAGCAGTACTTC
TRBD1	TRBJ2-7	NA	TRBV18	CASSPKTGIYEQYF	TGTGCCAGCTCACCGAAGACAGGGATCTACGAGCAGTACTTC
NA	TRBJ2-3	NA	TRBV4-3	CASSQDLPGAPHTDTQYF	TGCGCCAGCAGCCAAGATCTTCCCGGGGCCCCCCACACAGATACGCAGTATTTT
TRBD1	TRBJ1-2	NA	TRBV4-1	CASSQLTGQGYTF	TGCGCCAGCAGCCAATTGACAGGGCAAGGCTACACCTTC
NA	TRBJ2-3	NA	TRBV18	CASSPSSDTQYF	TGTGCCAGCTCACCTTCCTCAGATACGCAGTATTTT
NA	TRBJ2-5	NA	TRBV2	CASSLRKETQYF	TGTGCCAGCTCGTTACGGAAAGAGACCCAGTACTTC
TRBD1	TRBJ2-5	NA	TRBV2	CASLGQPQETQYF	TGTGCCAGCTTGGGACAGCCACAAGAGACCCAGTACTTC
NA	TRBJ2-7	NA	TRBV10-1	CASRVQTHYEQYF	TGCGCCAGCCGGGTACAGACCCACTACGAGCAGTACTTC
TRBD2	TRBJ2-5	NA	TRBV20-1	CSASLAGYQETQYF	TGCAGTGCTAGTCTAGCGGGGTACCAAGAGACCCAGTACTTC
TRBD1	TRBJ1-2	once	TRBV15	CATSRDRDRGLDGYTF	TGTGCCACCAGCAGAGATAGGGACAGGGGGCTGGATGGCTACACCTTC